Shown below are 18 T cell receptor beta chains from a single sample sequenced in a study of cytomegalovirus exposure and HLA in healthy donors. Amplification used 60 Vbeta primers and 13 Jbeta primers. The protocol was immunoSEQ multiplex PCR, while the TCRdb copy is restricted to in-frame clones and leaves out a portion. Among under 90,000 clones listed, approximately 70% were seen once. Sequenced sample: PBMCs. These receptors all stem from a woman in her forties or fifties in good health and CMV-seropositive.

This clone has just one count. The V call is TRBV5-4, the J call TRBJ2-3; unclear D gene. Germline assignment: CDR1 SGHNT and CDR2 YYREEE (reference sequence). The CDR3 runs to 15 residues. Trimming left V 0 bases short and J 0 bases short, with 8 bases between. The CDR3 spells CASSLGSLSTDTQYF. CDR3 DNA sequence: TGTGCCAGCAGCTTGGGGAGCCTGAGCACAGATACGCAGTATTTT.

In this sample, this clone turned up a few times. Other nucleotide sequences from this sample produce the same CDR3. This rearrangement joins TRBV4-3 to TRBJ1-1; 7 bases are a match to TRBD1. Germline V gene lookup returns CDR1 LGHNA and CDR2 YSLEER. Trimming removed 0 bases from V and 1 base from J; junction bases left unmatched: 5. This CDR3 is built from 16 residues. CDR3 loop: CASSQERTGGNTEAFF. DNA of the CDR3: TGCGCCAGCAGCCAAGAACGGACAGGAGGGAACACTGAAGCTTTCTTT.

This clone occurred once. The rearrangement joins TRBV10-3 to TRBJ1-1; no clear D. Germline V gives CDR1 ENHRY, CDR2 SYGVKD. V dropped 0 bases and J dropped 10 bases, with 15 bases sitting between them. This CDR3 comprises 14 residues. CDR3 sequence (DNA): TGTGCCATCAGTGAGTCCCCGCCGACTGCGGGAGCTTTCTTT. Translated: CAISESPPTAGAFF.

This chain joins TRBV5-6 and TRBJ2-5; 9 nucleotides match TRBD1. V dropped 4 bases and J dropped 5; count of bases not matched to a gene: 9. The CDR3 consists of 15 residues. Germline lookup yields CDR1 SGHDT and CDR2 YYEEEE. Here the CDR3 reads CASSAGQGRRETQYF. For the CDR3, the DNA is TGTGCCAGCAGCGCGGGACAGGGCAGGCGGGAGACCCAGTACTTC. Looking up the rest from reference TRBV5-6 and TRBJ2-5 gives the full variable domain: DAGVTQSPTHLIKTRGQQVTLRCSPKSGHDTVSWYQQALGQGPQFIFQYYEEEERQRGNFPDRFSGHQFPNYSSELNVNALLLGDSALYLCASSAGQGRRETQYFGPGTRLLVL.

A few counts support this clone. Other DNA variants within this sample encode the same CDR3. The genes are TRBV14 and TRBJ1-5, with D tentatively TRBD1 (5 bases). V dropped 1 base and J dropped 2 bases, with 9 bases sitting between them. CDR3 length: 15 residues. Germline CDR1 is SGHDN and CDR2 is FVKESK. CDR3 in DNA: TGTGCCAGCAGCCAAGGCAGGGAGGGCAATCAGCCCCAGCATTTT. Its protein product is CASSQGREGNQPQHF.

This chain joins TRBV5-1 and TRBJ1-1, with D perhaps TRBD1 (5 bases). V lost 2 bases to trimming and J lost 1 base, with 9 bases between them. The V gene's germline CDR1 is SGHRS and CDR2 YFSETQ. The CDR3 runs 14 residues. CDR3 sequence (DNA): TGCGCCAGCAGCTTTCGGGGGACGAACACTGAAGCTTTCTTT. This sequence encodes CASSFRGTNTEAFF. Variable domain in full (rest from reference TRBV5-1 and TRBJ1-1): KAGVTQTPRYLIKTRGQQVTLSCSPISGHRSVSWYQQTPGQGLQFLFEYFSETQRNKGNFPGRFSGRQFSNSRSEMNVSTLELGDSALYLCASSFRGTNTEAFFGQGTRLTVV.

The chain links TRBV7-6 to TRBJ2-7; tentative D call: TRBD2 (5 bases). This CDR3 comprises 12 residues. Trimming took off 1 base at V and 4 bases at J, with 5 bases between the two ends. The germline CDR1 and CDR2 sequences are SGHVS and FNYEAQ. The CDR3 coding sequence is TGTGCCAGCAGCTTAGGGGAGTACGAGCAGTACTTC. Protein product: CASSLGEYEQYF.

The rearrangement links TRBV7-2 to TRBJ2-1; 8 nucleotides agree with TRBD1. The V segment lost 5 bases and the J segment 3 bases; nucleotides outside the gene matches: 3. Germline-derived CDR1 and CDR2 are SGHTA and FQGNSA. This CDR3 is built from 14 residues. In DNA form, the CDR3 reads TGTGCCAGCAGCCGACAGGGGCTCTACAATGAGCAGTTCTTC. This gives the protein CASSRQGLYNEQFF.

The rearrangement uses TRBV7-6 and TRBJ2-3, with 9 bases matching TRBD2. Germline CDR1 reads SGHVS; CDR2 reads FNYEAQ. The length of the CDR3 is 16 residues. V gave up 5 bases and J gave up 1 base; unmatched junction bases: 7. CDR3 sequence (DNA): TGTGCCAGCAGCACAGAGCGGGGGGCGGGCACAGATACGCAGTATTTT. This encodes CASSTERGAGTDTQYF.

The V and J genes are TRBV27 and TRBJ1-3; TRBD1 aligns across 7 bases. Germline assignment: CDR1 MNHEY and CDR2 SMNVEV (reference sequence). V lost 7 bases and J lost 4; bases outside the gene matches: 10. CDR3 length: 15 amino acids. The CDR3 here is CASKPGTVEGNTIYF. CDR3 bases: TGTGCCAGCAAACCCGGGACAGTAGAGGGAAACACCATATATTTT.

The chain employs TRBV7-2 and TRBJ1-5; D perhaps matches TRBD1 (6 bases). Germline V lookup: CDR1 SGHTA, CDR2 FQGNSA. V lost 1 base and J lost 4, with 8 bases in between. There are 14 residues in the CDR3. The CDR3, as DNA: TGTGCCAGCAGCTTAGACAGGGCAAATCAGCCCCAGCATTTT. Its protein is CASSLDRANQPQHF.

This chain uses TRBV27 with TRBJ1-5; 7 bases match TRBD1. The V and J ends lost 8 bases and 9 bases, in that order; junction bases with no gene match: 10. The CDR3 loop spans 13 amino acids. From germline, CDR1 is MNHEY and CDR2 SMNVEV (reference sequence). The CDR3 is CASRGQDLGPQHF. The CDR3 DNA reads TGTGCCAGCCGCGGACAGGACCTTGGGCCCCAGCATTTT.

This clone was seen only a few times. The chain recombines TRBV6-5 with TRBJ2-3; 8 bases map to TRBD2. Unmatched junction bases numbered 8, after V lost 6 bases and J lost 6 bases. This CDR3 is built from 14 residues. Per germline, CDR1 MNHEY and CDR2 SVGAGI. As DNA, the CDR3 is TGTGCCAGCAGAACAGCGGGGGCTGGGGATACGCAGTATTTT. Its protein is CASRTAGAGDTQYF.

This chain uses TRBV18 with TRBJ1-4; TRBD1 aligns across 9 bases. V gave up 3 bases and J gave up 8 bases; unmatched junction bases: 7. Germline V gene lookup returns CDR1 KGHSH and CDR2 LQKENI. The CDR3 extends over 15 amino acids. Written as DNA, the CDR3 is TGTGCCAGCTCACCCCCGGGACAGGGAGACGAAAAACTGTTTTTT. This encodes CASSPPGQGDEKLFF. Full variable domain (missing parts from reference TRBV18 and TRBJ1-4): NAGVMQNPRHLVRRRGQEARLRCSPMKGHSHVYWYRQLPEEGLKFMVYLQKENIIDESGMPKERFSAEFPKEGPSILRIQQVVRGDSAAYFCASSPPGQGDEKLFFGSGTQLSVL.

This clone was seen a few times. A junction end diverges from the germline sequence, so it may reflect a read error. The chain links TRBV18 to TRBJ2-7, with 9 bases identical to TRBD2. There are 12 residues in the CDR3. In germline, CDR1 is KGHSH, CDR2 LQKENI. CDR3 DNA sequence: TGTGCCAGCTCACCTATAGCGGGGGAGAACACTTTC. This sequence encodes CASSPIAGENTF. The variable domain in full, with the rest retrieved from reference TRBV18 and TRBJ2-7, is NAGVMQNPRHLVRRRGQEARLRCSPMKGHSHVYWYRQLPEEGLKFMVYLQKENIIDESGMPKERFSAEFPKEGPSILRIQQVVRGDSAAYFCASSPIAGENTFGPGTRLTVT.

There are a few counts of this clone. The gene calls are TRBV4-1 and TRBJ1-5, with D possibly TRBD1 on 6 matching bases. This CDR3 is 15 amino acids long. V shed 3 bases and J shed 3 bases, with 12 bases lying between them. Germline CDR1 and CDR2: MGHRA and YSYEKL. The CDR3 protein is CASSQIGQPNQPQHF. As DNA, the CDR3 is TGCGCCAGCAGCCAGATCGGACAGCCCAATCAGCCCCAGCATTTT.

The rearrangement links TRBV10-2 to TRBJ1-5; no clear D. Germline values: CDR1 WSHSY, CDR2 SAAADI. The CDR3 contains 14 residues. Trimming pared 6 bases from V and 0 bases from J, leaving 9 bases between. The CDR3 sequence: CASRRDYSNQPQHF. The CDR3 region has the DNA TGCGCCAGCAGACGGGATTATAGCAATCAGCCCCAGCATTTT.

The chain uses TRBV6-5 and TRBJ1-5; the D is unclear. The CDR3 has 14 residues. V lost 6 bases to trimming and J lost 4 bases, with 13 bases between them. Germline-derived CDR1 and CDR2 are MNHEY and SVGAGI. CDR3 protein: CASSPSPGNQPQHF. DNA for the CDR3: TGTGCCAGCAGCCCATCCCCGGGGAATCAGCCCCAGCATTTT.